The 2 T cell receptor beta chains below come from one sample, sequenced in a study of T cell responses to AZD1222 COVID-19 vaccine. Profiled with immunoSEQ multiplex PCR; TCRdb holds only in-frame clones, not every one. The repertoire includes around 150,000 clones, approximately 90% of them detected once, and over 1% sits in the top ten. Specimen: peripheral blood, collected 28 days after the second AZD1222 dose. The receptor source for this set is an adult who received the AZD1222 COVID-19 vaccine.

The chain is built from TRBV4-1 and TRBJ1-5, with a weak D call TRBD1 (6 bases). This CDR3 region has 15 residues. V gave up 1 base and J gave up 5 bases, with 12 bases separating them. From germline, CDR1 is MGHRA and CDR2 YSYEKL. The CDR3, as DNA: TGCGCCAGCAGCCAAGTGGAGGGGGGGGATCAGCCCCAGCATTTT. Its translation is CASSQVEGGDQPQHF.

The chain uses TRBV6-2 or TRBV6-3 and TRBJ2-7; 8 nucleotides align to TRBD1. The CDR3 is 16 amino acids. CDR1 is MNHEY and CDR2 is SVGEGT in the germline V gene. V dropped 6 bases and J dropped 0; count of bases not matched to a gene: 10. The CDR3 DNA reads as TGTGCCAGCAGCTATACCGCAGGGGGCGTCTCCTACGAGCAGTACTTC. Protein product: CASSYTAGGVSYEQYF.